The 6 T cell receptor beta chains below all came from one sample that was sequenced in a study of blood T cell repertoires in COVID-19. Sequenced by immunoSEQ multiplex PCR; TCRdb stores in-frame clones only, minus some. The data hold around 300,000 clones, with 83% observed a single time. Source material: peripheral blood. Every receptor here comes from a man aged 30 to 39 with active or convalescent COVID-19.

V gene TRBV7-2 combines with J gene TRBJ1-1, with D perhaps matching TRBD1 (5 bases). The CDR3 contains 13 residues. CDR1 SGHTA and CDR2 FQGNSA come from the germline V gene. Trimming removed 3 bases at V and 3 bases at J, with 8 bases between. The CDR3 region is CASSFGGHTEAFF. The DNA of the CDR3 is TGTGCCAGCAGCTTCGGGGGTCACACTGAAGCTTTCTTT.

The J gene is TRBJ1-3, the V gene TRBV5-5; TRBD1 might be the D (5 bases). This CDR3 contains 14 residues. CDR1 SGHKS and CDR2 YYEKEE come from the germline V gene (reference sequence). Trimming took 3 bases from V and 4 from J, leaving 11 bases between them. The CDR3 loop reads CASSWDLLGNTIYF. The CDR3 bases are TGTGCCAGCAGCTGGGACTTACTAGGAAACACCATATATTTT.

The V call is TRBV28, the J call TRBJ1-3; 7 bases agree with TRBD1. Germline V lookup: CDR1 MDHEN, CDR2 SYDVKM. V lost 11 bases to trimming and J lost 5 bases; unmatched junction nucleotides: 9. The CDR3 is made up of 13 amino acids. The CDR3 DNA reads TGTGCCGGTGGACAGGCCTATAGAAACACCATATATTTT. Its protein is CAGGQAYRNTIYF.

The J gene is TRBJ1-5, the V gene TRBV19; no firm D call. This CDR3 is built from 13 residues. Trimming took 7 bases from V and 11 from J, leaving 18 bases between them. CDR1 is LNHDA and CDR2 is SQIVND in the germline V gene (reference sequence). DNA for the CDR3: TGTGCCAGTACCTCGCTGGTGCGGGCGGCCCAGCATTTT. This codes for CASTSLVRAAQHF.

The CDR3 sequence: CASSLGGPERPRWGYTF. DNA for the CDR3: TGTGCCAGCAGCTTAGGTGGGCCAGAAAGACCCCGCTGGGGCTACACCTTC. The chain is built from TRBV7-9 and TRBJ1-2; D gene unclear. The V gene's germline CDR1 is SEHNR and CDR2 FQNEAQ (reference sequence). This CDR3 has 17 residues. With 1 base removed from V and 8 bases from J, the gap between germline ends came to 23 bases.

This clone showed up just a few times. V is TRBV7-2 and J is TRBJ1-1, with no clear D. In germline, CDR1 is SGHTA, CDR2 FQGNSA. V was pared by 5 bases and J by 4 bases, with 11 bases between. CDR3 length: 13 amino acids. CDR3 DNA: TGTGCCAGCAGCAACAGCCCATCCACTGAAGCTTTCTTT. It yields the protein CASSNSPSTEAFF. Complete variable domain (other parts from reference TRBV7-2 and TRBJ1-1): GAGVSQSPSNKVTEKGKDVELRCDPISGHTALYWYRQSLGQGLEFLIYFQGNSAPDKSGLPSDRFSAERTGGSVSTLTIQRTQQEDSAVYLCASSNSPSTEAFFGQGTRLTVV.